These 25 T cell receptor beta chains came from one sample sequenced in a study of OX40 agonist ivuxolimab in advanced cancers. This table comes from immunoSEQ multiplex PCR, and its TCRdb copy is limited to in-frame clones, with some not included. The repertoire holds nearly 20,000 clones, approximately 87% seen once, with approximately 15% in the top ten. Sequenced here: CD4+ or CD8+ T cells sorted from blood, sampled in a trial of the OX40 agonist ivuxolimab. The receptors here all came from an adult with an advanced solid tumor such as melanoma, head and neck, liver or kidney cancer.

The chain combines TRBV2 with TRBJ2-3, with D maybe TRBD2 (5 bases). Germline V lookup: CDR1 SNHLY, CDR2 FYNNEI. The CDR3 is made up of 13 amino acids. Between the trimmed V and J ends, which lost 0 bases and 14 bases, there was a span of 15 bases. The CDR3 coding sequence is TGTGCCAGCAGTGAAGCGCCGGCGGGCCGCCGGTATTTT. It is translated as CASSEAPAGRRYF.

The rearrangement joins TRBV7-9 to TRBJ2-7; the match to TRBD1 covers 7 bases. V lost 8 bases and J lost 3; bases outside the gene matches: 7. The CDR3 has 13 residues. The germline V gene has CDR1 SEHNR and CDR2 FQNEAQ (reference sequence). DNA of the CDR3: TGTGCCAGCCTTGACAGGGTGGGCTACGAGCAGTACTTC. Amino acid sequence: CASLDRVGYEQYF.

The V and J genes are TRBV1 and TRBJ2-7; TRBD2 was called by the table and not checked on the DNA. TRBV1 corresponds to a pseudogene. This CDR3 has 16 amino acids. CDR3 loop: CTSRWKAGGYTYEQYF. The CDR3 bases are TGCACCAGCAGGTGGAAAGCGGGGGGATATACCTACGAGCAGTACTTC.

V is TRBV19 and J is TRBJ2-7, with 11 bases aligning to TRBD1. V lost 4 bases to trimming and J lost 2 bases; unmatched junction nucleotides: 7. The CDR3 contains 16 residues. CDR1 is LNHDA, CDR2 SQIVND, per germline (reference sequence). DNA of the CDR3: TGTGCCAGTAGTACCGGACAGGGGGCAAATACCTACGAGCAGTACTTC. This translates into CASSTGQGANTYEQYF.

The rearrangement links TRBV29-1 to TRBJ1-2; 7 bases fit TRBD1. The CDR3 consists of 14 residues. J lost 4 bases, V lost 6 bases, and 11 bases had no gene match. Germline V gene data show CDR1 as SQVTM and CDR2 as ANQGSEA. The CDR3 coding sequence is TGCAGCGTGTGGGACAGCCCCAACCCCTATGGCTACACCTTC. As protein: CSVWDSPNPYGYTF.

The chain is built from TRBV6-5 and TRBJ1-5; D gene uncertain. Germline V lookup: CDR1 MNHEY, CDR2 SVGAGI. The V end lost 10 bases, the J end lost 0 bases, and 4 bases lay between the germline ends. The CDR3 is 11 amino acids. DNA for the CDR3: TGTGCCACGGGTAGCAATCAGCCCCAGCATTTT. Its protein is CATGSNQPQHF.

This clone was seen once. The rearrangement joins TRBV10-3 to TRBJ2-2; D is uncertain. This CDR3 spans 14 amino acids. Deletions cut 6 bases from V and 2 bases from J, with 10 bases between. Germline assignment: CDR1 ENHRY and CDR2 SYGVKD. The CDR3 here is CAIRETQNTGELFF. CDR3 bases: TGTGCCATCAGAGAGACACAAAACACCGGGGAGCTGTTTTTT.

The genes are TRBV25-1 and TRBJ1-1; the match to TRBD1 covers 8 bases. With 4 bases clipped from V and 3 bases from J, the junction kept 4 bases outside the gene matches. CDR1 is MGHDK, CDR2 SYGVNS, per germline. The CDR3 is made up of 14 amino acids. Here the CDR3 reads CASSAQGVYTEAFF. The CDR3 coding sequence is TGTGCCAGCAGTGCACAGGGGGTTTACACTGAAGCTTTCTTT.

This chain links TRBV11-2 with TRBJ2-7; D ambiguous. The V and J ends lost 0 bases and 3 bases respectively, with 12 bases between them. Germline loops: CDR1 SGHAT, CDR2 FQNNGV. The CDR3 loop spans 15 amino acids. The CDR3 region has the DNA TGTGCCAGCAGCTTAGATGAGTGGCAGGTCTACGAGCAGTACTTC. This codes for CASSLDEWQVYEQYF.

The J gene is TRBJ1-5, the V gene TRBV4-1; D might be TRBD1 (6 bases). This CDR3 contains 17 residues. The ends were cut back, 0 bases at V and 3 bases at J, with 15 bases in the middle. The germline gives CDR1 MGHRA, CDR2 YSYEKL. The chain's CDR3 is CASSQDIRTDLNQPQHF. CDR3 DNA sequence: TGCGCCAGCAGCCAAGATATTCGGACAGACCTCAATCAGCCCCAGCATTTT.

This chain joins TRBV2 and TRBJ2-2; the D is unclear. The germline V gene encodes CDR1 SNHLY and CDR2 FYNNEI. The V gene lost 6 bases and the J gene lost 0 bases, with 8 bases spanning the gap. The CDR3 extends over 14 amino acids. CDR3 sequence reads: CASRSTPNTGELFF. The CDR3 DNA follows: TGTGCCAGCAGATCGACACCGAACACCGGGGAGCTGTTTTTT.

The CDR3 DNA follows: TGCGCCAGCAGCCAAACACTAGCGGGAGTTTACGAGCAGTACTTC. Amino acids: CASSQTLAGVYEQYF. The chain links TRBV4-1 to TRBJ2-5, with TRBD2 identical over 11 bases. The J call may be mistaken, given a closer DNA end match to TRBJ2-7. Germline values: CDR1 MGHRA, CDR2 YSYEKL. The CDR3 runs to 15 residues.

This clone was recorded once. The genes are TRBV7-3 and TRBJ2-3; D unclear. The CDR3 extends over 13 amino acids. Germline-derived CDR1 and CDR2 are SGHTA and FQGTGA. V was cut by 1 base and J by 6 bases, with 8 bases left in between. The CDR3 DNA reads TGTGCCAGCAGCTTAAAGGGTGCGGATACGCAGTATTTT. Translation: CASSLKGADTQYF.

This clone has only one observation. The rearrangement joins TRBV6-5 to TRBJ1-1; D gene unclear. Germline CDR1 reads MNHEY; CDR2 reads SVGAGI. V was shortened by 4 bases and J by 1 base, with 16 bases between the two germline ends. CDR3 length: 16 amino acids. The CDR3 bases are TGTGCCAGCAGTTTAGCCAGATCGTGGAAGAACACTGAAGCTTTCTTT. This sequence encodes CASSLARSWKNTEAFF.

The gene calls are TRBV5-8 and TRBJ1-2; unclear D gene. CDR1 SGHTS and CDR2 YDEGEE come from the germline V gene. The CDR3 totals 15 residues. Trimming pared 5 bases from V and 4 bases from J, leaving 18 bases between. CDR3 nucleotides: TGTGCCAGCAGACGCGACACAACAGACATCTATGGCTACACCTTC. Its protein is CASRRDTTDIYGYTF.

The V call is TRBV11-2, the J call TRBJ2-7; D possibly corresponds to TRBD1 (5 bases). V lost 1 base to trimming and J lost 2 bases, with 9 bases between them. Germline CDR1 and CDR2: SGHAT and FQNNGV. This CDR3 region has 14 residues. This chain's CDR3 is CASSLGLTAYEQYF. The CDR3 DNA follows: TGTGCCAGCAGCTTAGGTCTGACAGCCTACGAGCAGTACTTC.

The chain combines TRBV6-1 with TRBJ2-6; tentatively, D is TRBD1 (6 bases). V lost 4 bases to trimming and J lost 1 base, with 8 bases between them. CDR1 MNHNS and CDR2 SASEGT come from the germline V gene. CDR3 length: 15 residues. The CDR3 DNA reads TGTGCCAGCAGTGCGCAGGGGTCTGGGGCCAACGTCCTGACTTTC. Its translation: CASSAQGSGANVLTF.

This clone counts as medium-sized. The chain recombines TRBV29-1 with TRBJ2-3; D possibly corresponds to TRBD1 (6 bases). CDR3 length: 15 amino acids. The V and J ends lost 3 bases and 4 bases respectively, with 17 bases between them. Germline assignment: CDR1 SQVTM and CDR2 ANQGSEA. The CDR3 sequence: CSVDYREHGADTQYF. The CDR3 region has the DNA TGCAGCGTTGATTACAGGGAACATGGCGCAGATACGCAGTATTTT.

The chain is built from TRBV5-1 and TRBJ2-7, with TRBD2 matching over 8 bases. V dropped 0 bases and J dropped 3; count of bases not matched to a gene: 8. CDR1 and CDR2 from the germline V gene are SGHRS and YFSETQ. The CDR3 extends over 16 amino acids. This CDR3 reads CASSLGGSGILYEQYF. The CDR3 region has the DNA TGCGCCAGCAGCTTGGGTGGTAGCGGGATACTCTACGAGCAGTACTTC.

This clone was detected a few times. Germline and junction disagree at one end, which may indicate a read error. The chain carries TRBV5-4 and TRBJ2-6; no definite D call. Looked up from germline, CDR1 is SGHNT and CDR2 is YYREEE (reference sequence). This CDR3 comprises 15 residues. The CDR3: CASSQQSSGANVLTF. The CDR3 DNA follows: TGCGCCAGCAGCCAACAGAGCTCTGGGGCCAACGTCCTGACTTTC.

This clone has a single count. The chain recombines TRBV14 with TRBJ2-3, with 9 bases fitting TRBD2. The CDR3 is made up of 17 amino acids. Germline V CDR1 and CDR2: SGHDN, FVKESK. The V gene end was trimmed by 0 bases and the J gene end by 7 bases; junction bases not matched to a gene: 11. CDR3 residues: CASSQDPPAGGSNTQYF. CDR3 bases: TGTGCCAGCAGCCAAGATCCCCCAGCGGGAGGTTCGAATACGCAGTATTTT.

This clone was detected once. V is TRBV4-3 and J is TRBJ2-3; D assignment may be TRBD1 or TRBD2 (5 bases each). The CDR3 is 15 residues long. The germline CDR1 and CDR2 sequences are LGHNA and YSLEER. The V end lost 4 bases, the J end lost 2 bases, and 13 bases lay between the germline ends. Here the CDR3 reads CASSPGTFNTDTQYF. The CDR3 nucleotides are TGCGCCAGCAGCCCCGGGACCTTTAACACAGATACGCAGTATTTT.

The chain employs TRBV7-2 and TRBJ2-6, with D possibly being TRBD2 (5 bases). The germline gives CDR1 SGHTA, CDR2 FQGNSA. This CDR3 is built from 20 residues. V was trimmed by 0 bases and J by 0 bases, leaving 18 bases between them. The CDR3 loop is CASSLASSRTVSSGANVLTF. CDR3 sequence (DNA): TGTGCCAGCAGCTTAGCTTCCTCCCGGACTGTCAGCTCTGGGGCCAACGTCCTGACTTTC.

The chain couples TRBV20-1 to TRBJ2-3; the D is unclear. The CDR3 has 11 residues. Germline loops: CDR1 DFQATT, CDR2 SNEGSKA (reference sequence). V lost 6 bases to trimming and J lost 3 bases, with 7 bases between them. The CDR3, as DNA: TGCAGTGCCTCGCCGACAGATACGCAGTATTTT. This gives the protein CSASPTDTQYF.

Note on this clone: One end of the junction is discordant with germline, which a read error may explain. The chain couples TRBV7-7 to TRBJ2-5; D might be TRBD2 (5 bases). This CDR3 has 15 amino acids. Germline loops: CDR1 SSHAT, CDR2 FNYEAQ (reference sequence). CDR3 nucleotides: TGTGCTAGCAGCCTCGTATCGGGGTCGGGGGAGACCCAGTACTTC. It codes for CASSLVSGSGETQYF.